Listed below are T cell receptor beta chains from one sample, sequenced in a study of shared clonotypes between healthy human individuals. The method was immunoSEQ multiplex PCR; TCRdb's version includes in-frame clones alone and lacks a portion of them. The sample has roughly 700,000 clones; approximately 79% are singletons. Material: memory CD4+ T cells sorted from blood. These receptors all come from a woman in her twenties or thirties in good health. The CDR3 runs from the conserved cysteine through the conserved F or W. A D gene is named only where the DNA matches it firmly. Clone size is not always given. Where it is, it says once, few, many or a class for expanded clones.

d_call,clone_size,j_call,v_call,cdr3_nt,cdr3_aa
TRBD1,many,TRBJ1-2,TRBV4-2,TGTGCCAGCAGCCAAGATTGGGACAGAGCCTATGGCTACACCTTC,CASSQDWDRAYGYTF
NA,few,TRBJ2-3,TRBV7-9,TGTGCCAGCAGCGCGACTACTAGCACAGATACGCAGTATTTT,CASSATTSTDTQYF
NA,NA,TRBJ2-5,TRBV7-8,TGTGCCAGCAGCCGACGGGGTAGAGGGGAGACCCAGTACTTC,CASSRRGRGETQYF
NA,NA,TRBJ2-7,TRBV2,TGTGCCAGCAGTGCAGAGTCCTACGAGCAGTACTTC,CASSAESYEQYF
NA,NA,TRBJ2-7,TRBV6-1,TGTGCCAGCACCGTGATCGAAGGAGTGACCTACGAGCAGTACTTC,CASTVIEGVTYEQYF
TRBD1,NA,TRBJ1-5,TRBV28,TGTGCCAGCAGTTTAGGAGGGGGCCTTCAGCCCCAGCATTTT,CASSLGGGLQPQHF
NA,NA,TRBJ1-5,TRBV28,TGTGCCAGCACCCCCCGGAGGGAGCAGCCCCAGCATTTT,CASTPRREQPQHF
NA,few,TRBJ2-7,TRBV5-8,TGTGCCAGCGGAGGGGTACGATACGAGCAGTACTTC,CASGGVRYEQYF
TRBD2,NA,TRBJ2-1,TRBV28,TGTGCCAGCAGAGAACAAGATCCCCGGGGATTAGCGGGAGCATACAATGAGCAGTTCTTC,CASREQDPRGLAGAYNEQFF
NA,once,TRBJ2-7,TRBV29-1,TGCAGCGTTGAACTTAACTACGAGCAGTACTTC,CSVELNYEQYF
TRBD1,NA,TRBJ2-5,TRBV29-1,TGCAGCGTTGATTTGGGACAGGGACAAGAGACCCAGTACTTC,CSVDLGQGQETQYF
NA,NA,TRBJ2-5,TRBV30,TGTGCCTGGAGCATAGGGAAGGGGACCCAGTACTTC,CAWSIGKGTQYF
NA,few,TRBJ2-7,TRBV7-6,TGTGCCAGCAGCTTAGTTGGTGGGGGCGAGCAGTACTTC,CASSLVGGGEQYF
NA,NA,TRBJ2-7,TRBV30,TGTGCCTGGAACTCCCATACCTACGAGCAGTACTTC,CAWNSHTYEQYF
NA,NA,TRBJ2-1,TRBV30,TGTGCCTGGAGTGTAGGGGCTTCCGGGCCCTCGAATGAGCAGTTCTTC,CAWSVGASGPSNEQFF
NA,NA,TRBJ2-5,TRBV27,TGTGCCAGCAGTCCACAGACTAGGGTCTTCCAAGAGACCCAGTACTTC,CASSPQTRVFQETQYF
NA,few,TRBJ1-1,TRBV7-2,TGTGCCAGCAGCACCACAGGGTCCCGGCCGAACACTGAAGCTTTCTTT,CASSTTGSRPNTEAFF
NA,NA,TRBJ2-2,TRBV25-1,TGTGCCAGCAGTGAATCTGGGGAGGTGAGGGCCGGGGAGCTGTTTTTT,CASSESGEVRAGELFF
TRBD2,NA,TRBJ2-1,TRBV27,TGTGCCAGCAGTTTATGGCTAGCGGGAGGGCCTGAGCAGTTCTTC,CASSLWLAGGPEQFF
NA,few,TRBJ2-7,TRBV20-1,TGCAGTGCTAGGGCGGAAGAGCAGTACTTC,CSARAEEQYF
NA,NA,TRBJ2-7,TRBV2,TGTGCGTGCCGACGGGCCTACGAGCAGTACTTC,CACRRAYEQYF
NA,few,TRBJ1-2,TRBV5-4,TGTGCCAGCAGCTCCGCGTACCAGACGGGGGCGTATGGCTACACCTTC,CASSSAYQTGAYGYTF
TRBD1,NA,TRBJ1-2,TRBV5-1,TGCGCCAGCAGCTTCTTTCCAGGGGGCTATGGCTACACCTTC,CASSFFPGGYGYTF
NA,NA,TRBJ2-5,TRBV12-5,TGTGCTAGTGGTAGGGCGGGCGGAGAGACCCAGTACTTC,CASGRAGGETQYF
TRBD2,NA,TRBJ2-7,TRBV28,TGTGCCAGCAGACACCATGGACTAGTCTACGAGCAGTACTTC,CASRHHGLVYEQYF
NA,once,TRBJ2-7,TRBV4-1,TGCGCCAGCAGCCCCCGAATGCAGGGCGGGTCCTACGAGCAGTACTTC,CASSPRMQGGSYEQYF
TRBD1,few,TRBJ1-1,TRBV5-1,TGCGCCAGCAGCAAATGGACAGGGGACACTGAAGCTTTCTTT,CASSKWTGDTEAFF
NA,NA,TRBJ2-2,TRBV27,TGTGCCAGCACGTTCTCCAAAAACACCGGGGAGCTGTTTTTT,CASTFSKNTGELFF
NA,NA,TRBJ1-1,TRBV6-1,TGTGCCAGCAACATTCGAGAGAGGCCGAACACTGAAGCTTTCTTT,CASNIRERPNTEAFF
NA,NA,TRBJ2-2,TRBV5-1,TGCGCCAGCAGCCCGATGGTCGGGGGGGAGCTGTTTTTT,CASSPMVGGELFF
NA,once,TRBJ1-5,TRBV18,TGTGCCAGCTCACCACTCGGACAGCTCAATCAGCCCCAGCATTTT,CASSPLGQLNQPQHF
NA,NA,TRBJ2-3,TRBV4-1,TGCGCCAGCAGCCAAGACCCCAGAAGCACAGATACGCAGTATTTT,CASSQDPRSTDTQYF
NA,many,TRBJ1-1,TRBV2,TGTGCCAGCAGTAACAGGGATTACACTGAAGCTTTCTTT,CASSNRDYTEAFF
TRBD1,NA,TRBJ1-2,TRBV19,TGTGCCTCTACCCGGGCAGGGGGCTTCGGCTACACCTTC,CASTRAGGFGYTF
NA,NA,TRBJ2-7,TRBV4-1,TGCGCCAGCAGCCAAGAACAAAATCCGGACAGAACCTACGAGCAGTACTTC,CASSQEQNPDRTYEQYF
TRBD1,once,TRBJ1-1,TRBV2,TGTGCCAGCAGGGGACAGGGGGCCGGCACTGAAGCTTTCTTT,CASRGQGAGTEAFF
NA,NA,TRBJ1-2,TRBV28,TGTGCCAGCAGTCCACCCGTACTAGACTATGGCTACACCTTC,CASSPPVLDYGYTF
TRBD1,NA,TRBJ2-7,TRBV28,TGTGCCAGCCTCAGGGGGCAAGGATACGAGCAGTACTTC,CASLRGQGYEQYF
TRBD1,NA,TRBJ1-2,TRBV4-1,TGCGCCAGCAGCCAACCCAGGACAGGGAGTAACTATGGCTACACCTTC,CASSQPRTGSNYGYTF
NA,few,TRBJ1-1,TRBV6-1,TGTGCCAGCAGTCCACGCGGGGGAAACACTGAAGCTTTCTTT,CASSPRGGNTEAFF
NA,few,TRBJ2-1,TRBV5-1,TGCGCCAGCAGCTTGGAGTTAGGGTACAATGAGCAGTTCTTC,CASSLELGYNEQFF
TRBD1,few,TRBJ2-7,TRBV5-1,TGCGCCAGCAGCGCCGGACAGGGCTACGAGCAGTACTTC,CASSAGQGYEQYF
NA,NA,TRBJ2-6,TRBV6-6,TGTGCCAGTGAGGGGCATGGGGCCAACGTCCTGACTTTC,CASEGHGANVLTF
TRBD1,NA,TRBJ2-7,TRBV6-6,TGTGCCAGTGTCCCGGACAGGGGCTACGAGCAGTACTTC,CASVPDRGYEQYF
NA,many,TRBJ1-1,TRBV11-2,TGTGCCAGCAGCTTAGACCCGGCACACACTGAAGCTTTCTTT,CASSLDPAHTEAFF
NA,NA,TRBJ2-1,TRBV6-6,TGTGCCAGCAGACGCGGACACTCTGGAAATGAGCAGTTCTTC,CASRRGHSGNEQFF
NA,NA,TRBJ2-5,TRBV6-6,TGTGCCAGCAGTACGATGGGACTGGTGAACCAAGAGACCCAGTACTTC,CASSTMGLVNQETQYF
NA,few,TRBJ2-7,TRBV28,TGTGCCAGCAAAAGACAGTCCTACGAGCAGTACTTC,CASKRQSYEQYF
NA,NA,TRBJ1-1,TRBV27,TGTGCCAGCAGAGAGGGGCAGCTCAGGAACACTGAAGCTTTCTTT,CASREGQLRNTEAFF
TRBD1,NA,TRBJ1-2,TRBV4-1,TGCGCCAGCAGCCAAGCGGGACAGGGGGAAGGCTACACCTTC,CASSQAGQGEGYTF